The 23 T cell receptor beta chains given below trace back to one sample, sequenced in a study of CD8+ T cells in alopecia areata. Stated treatment: oral pan-JAK inhibitor, 5-10 mg twice daily. In each case, RNA was isolated and then reverse transcribed into cDNA as the sequencing template. TCRdb's copy holds only in-frame clones and misses some; the assay was immunoSEQ multiplex PCR. Among some 190,000 clones, 51% were seen once, and the ten largest hold roughly a tenth. The sequenced sample was CD8+ T cells sorted from blood, obtained at approximately week 51, from a patient treated with tofacitinib. All receptors come from a human donor with alopecia areata.

The rearrangement uses TRBV25-1 and TRBJ2-4, with unresolved D. CDR1 is MGHDK, CDR2 SYGVNS, per germline. V dropped 8 bases and J dropped 8 bases, with 19 bases sitting between them. This CDR3 has 14 amino acids. The CDR3 protein is CASSLQESADIQYF. CDR3 nucleotide sequence: TGTGCCAGCTCCCTACAAGAATCAGCTGACATTCAGTACTTC.

The chain combines TRBV29-1 with TRBJ2-1; TRBD2 agrees at 13 bases. The germline V gene has CDR1 SQVTM and CDR2 ANQGSEA. The CDR3 spans 15 residues. Losses at the gene ends were 4 bases for V and 7 bases for J; bases not matched to a gene: 7. CDR3: CSVVPTSGGGNEQFF. For the CDR3, the DNA is TGCAGCGTTGTCCCCACTAGCGGGGGGGGGAATGAGCAGTTCTTC.

This chain uses TRBV6-5 with TRBJ1-6; D unresolved. Per the germline V gene, CDR1 is MNHEY and CDR2 is SVGAGI. The CDR3 covers 15 residues. V was shortened by 0 bases and J by 4 bases, with 7 bases between the two germline ends. The CDR3 here is CASSYSKQYNSPLHF. The CDR3 DNA sequence: TGTGCCAGCAGTTACTCGAAGCAGTATAATTCACCCCTCCACTTT.

This clone has more than one count but fewer than ten. V is TRBV29-1 and J is TRBJ1-1; no clear D gene. Trimming shortened V by 7 bases and J by 5 bases, and 8 bases separated the two germline ends. The CDR3 extends over 10 amino acids. Germline V gene sequence: CDR1 SQVTM, CDR2 ANQGSEA. CDR3 protein: CSATVTEAFF. CDR3 DNA: TGCAGCGCCACGGTTACTGAAGCTTTCTTT.

The chain carries TRBV19 and TRBJ1-2; 7 bases map to TRBD1. Looked up from germline, CDR1 is LNHDA and CDR2 is SQIVND (reference sequence). The CDR3 is made up of 11 amino acids. The CDR3 DNA follows: TGTGCGAGTGGGGACAGCTATGGCTACACCTTC. Amino acid sequence: CASGDSYGYTF.

This clone has only a few counts. CDR3 residues: CASSLGMNTEAFF. The CDR3 DNA sequence: TGTGCCAGCAGTCTAGGCATGAACACTGAAGCTTTCTTT. The chain links TRBV7-2 to TRBJ1-1; D gene ambiguous. Looked up from germline, CDR1 is SGHTA and CDR2 is FQGNSA. The CDR3 covers 13 residues. Trimming pared 6 bases from V and 0 bases from J, leaving 8 bases between. The full variable domain, with the rest looked up from reference TRBV7-2 and TRBJ1-1, is GAGVSQSPSNKVTEKGKDVELRCDPISGHTALYWYRQSLGQGLEFLIYFQGNSAPDKSGLPSDRFSAERTGGSVSTLTIQRTQQEDSAVYLCASSLGMNTEAFFGQGTRLTVV.

This clone was seen only once. This chain joins TRBV6-5 and TRBJ2-5, with D perhaps matching TRBD1 (6 bases). The DNA end favors TRBJ2-7, so the J call may be wrong. Germline V lookup: CDR1 MNHEY, CDR2 SVGAGI. The CDR3 length is 14 residues. CDR3: CASSYLQGGYEQYF. The CDR3 nucleotides are TGTGCCAGCAGTTACCTACAGGGCGGCTACGAGCAGTACTTC.

The table lists this clone with a few counts. V gene TRBV7-9 combines with J gene TRBJ1-1; maybe TRBD1 (6 bases). CDR1 SEHNR and CDR2 FQNEAQ come from the germline V gene (reference sequence). Between the trimmed V and J ends, which lost 2 bases and 3 bases, there was a span of 10 bases. The CDR3 is 14 amino acids. CDR3 residues: CASSLPGEYTEAFF. The DNA of the CDR3 is TGTGCCAGCAGCTTACCAGGGGAATACACTGAAGCTTTCTTT.

This clone was counted a single time. The rearrangement uses TRBV11-2 and TRBJ2-5, with TRBD2 matching 8 bases. The germline CDR1 and CDR2 sequences are SGHAT and FQNNGV. V dropped 8 bases and J dropped 5; count of bases not matched to a gene: 10. The CDR3 contains 14 residues. The CDR3 protein is CASRNSGAVETQYF. The DNA of the CDR3 is TGTGCCAGCCGGAATAGCGGGGCGGTTGAGACCCAGTACTTC.

V and J are TRBV29-1 and TRBJ1-2, with 7 bases identical to TRBD1. Germline V gene data show CDR1 as SQVTM and CDR2 as ANQGSEA. V lost 3 bases and J lost 5; bases outside the gene matches: 12. There are 15 residues in the CDR3. CDR3 loop: CSVESGARQGYGYTF. The CDR3 bases are TGCAGCGTTGAGAGTGGTGCGAGACAGGGTTATGGCTACACCTTC.

Of note for this clone: One end of the junction does not line up with germline, which may come from a read error. The gene calls are TRBV7-7 and TRBJ2-5; possibly TRBD1 for D (6 bases). Germline CDR1 is SSHAT and CDR2 is FNYEAQ (reference sequence). The CDR3 spans 18 residues. Written as DNA, the CDR3 is TGTGCTAGCAGCTTAGACCGATGGGGGCCAGGGATCCAAGAGACCCAGTACTTC. Its protein is CASSLDRWGPGIQETQYF.

This clone has a handful of counts. The chain uses TRBV4-2 and TRBJ2-3, with TRBD2 identical over 11 bases. CDR1 is LGHNA and CDR2 is YNFKEQ in the germline V gene. J gave up 2 bases and V 4 bases, and 11 bases lay outside the gene matches. This CDR3 contains 18 residues. The CDR3 DNA reads TGTGCCAGCAGCCCATACCTAGCGGGGGGAGCTAACACAGATACGCAGTATTTT. Its translation is CASSPYLAGGANTDTQYF.

The chain has TRBV6-6 and TRBJ2-5, with 7 bases fitting TRBD1. CDR3 length equals 13 residues. The V gene end was trimmed by 7 bases and the J gene end by 5 bases; junction bases not matched to a gene: 7. The germline V gene has CDR1 MNHNY and CDR2 SVGAGI (reference sequence). The CDR3, as DNA: TGTGCCAGCAAAACTGACAGGGACGAGACCCAGTACTTC. This gives the protein CASKTDRDETQYF.

V is TRBV27 and J is TRBJ2-2; 10 bases align to TRBD2. J was trimmed by 2 bases and V by 10 bases; bases with no gene match: 4. Germline V gene lookup returns CDR1 MNHEY and CDR2 SMNVEV (reference sequence). The CDR3 spans 14 residues. This CDR3 is CATRTSGNTGELFF. Here the CDR3 DNA reads TGTGCCACCCGGACTAGCGGAAACACCGGGGAGCTGTTTTTT.

The chain uses TRBV27 and TRBJ1-5, with D unresolved. Between the trimmed V and J ends, which lost 3 bases and 2 bases, there was a span of 8 bases. The V gene's germline CDR1 is MNHEY and CDR2 SMNVEV (reference sequence). This CDR3 spans 14 amino acids. The chain's CDR3 is CASSFVGGNQPQHF. In nucleotides, the CDR3 is TGTGCCAGCAGTTTTGTGGGAGGCAATCAGCCCCAGCATTTT.

The chain links TRBV6-5 to TRBJ2-5, with D perhaps TRBD2 (6 bases). This CDR3 is built from 16 residues. Trimming stripped 4 bases from V and 3 bases from J, with 18 bases between. In germline, CDR1 is MNHEY, CDR2 SVGAGI. In DNA, the CDR3 is TGTGCCAGCAGTTCCCCGGTGGGGGGATTAGAAGAGACCCAGTACTTC. This translates into CASSSPVGGLEETQYF.

V is TRBV2 and J is TRBJ2-3; 14 bases are shared with TRBD2. The germline V gene has CDR1 SNHLY and CDR2 FYNNEI. J was trimmed by 0 bases and V by 6 bases; bases with no gene match: 11. The CDR3 totals 19 residues. This chain's CDR3 is CASSPPTSGGESSTDTQYF. CDR3 in DNA: TGTGCCAGCAGCCCCCCGACTAGCGGGGGGGAATCTAGCACAGATACGCAGTATTTT.

In its sample, this clone was seen once. The V call is TRBV29-1, the J call TRBJ1-4; D may be TRBD1 (5 bases). In germline, CDR1 is SQVTM, CDR2 ANQGSEA. The CDR3 spans 13 residues. The V and J ends lost 5 bases and 5 bases respectively, with 12 bases between them. CDR3 in amino acids: CSVIGAENEKLFF. Here the CDR3 DNA reads TGCAGCGTTATAGGGGCAGAAAATGAAAAACTGTTTTTT.

The chain employs TRBV12-5 and TRBJ1-2; weak D call: TRBD1 (5 bases). The V gene's germline CDR1 is LGHNT and CDR2 FRNRAP. The CDR3 has 15 amino acids. V was shortened by 4 bases and J by 5 bases, with 17 bases between the two germline ends. CDR3 region: CASGSSGSGIYGYTF. For the CDR3, the DNA is TGTGCTAGTGGTTCTTCAGGGTCGGGCATTTATGGCTACACCTTC.

J is TRBJ1-5 and V is TRBV7-9; D unclear. This CDR3 contains 13 residues. The V and J ends lost 4 bases and 5 bases respectively, with 9 bases between them. Germline V lookup: CDR1 SEHNR, CDR2 FQNEAQ (reference sequence). CDR3 DNA: TGTGCCAGCAGCTCCAGGTCTGATCAGCCCCAGCATTTT. This encodes CASSSRSDQPQHF.

This clone showed up just a few times. V usage is TRBV7-8 and J usage is TRBJ2-5; TRBD1 might be the D (6 bases). Germline-derived CDR1 and CDR2 are SGHVS and FQNEAQ. Trimming pared 10 bases from V and 4 bases from J, leaving 16 bases between. This CDR3 spans 13 amino acids. The CDR3 DNA is TGTGCCACCCAGGACAGAGAACGAGAGACCCAGTACTTC. Its translation: CATQDRERETQYF.

The chain couples TRBV5-1 to TRBJ1-1; possible D gene TRBD1, 5 bases. The CDR3 runs to 14 residues. With 7 bases removed from V and 1 base from J, the gap between germline ends came to 14 bases. Germline values: CDR1 SGHRS, CDR2 YFSETQ. CDR3 nucleotide sequence: TGCGCCAGCTTTATCGGGGCAGGGAACACTGAAGCTTTCTTT. Its protein is CASFIGAGNTEAFF.

V and J are TRBV19 and TRBJ1-1; 7 nucleotides agree with TRBD1. After removal of 3 bases from V and 5 bases from J, the junction contained 9 bases not matched to a gene. The CDR3 runs to 15 residues. Per the germline V gene, CDR1 is LNHDA and CDR2 is SQIVND (reference sequence). This chain's CDR3 is CASSMADRVGTEAFF. CDR3 DNA: TGTGCCAGTAGTATGGCCGACAGGGTTGGAACTGAAGCTTTCTTT.